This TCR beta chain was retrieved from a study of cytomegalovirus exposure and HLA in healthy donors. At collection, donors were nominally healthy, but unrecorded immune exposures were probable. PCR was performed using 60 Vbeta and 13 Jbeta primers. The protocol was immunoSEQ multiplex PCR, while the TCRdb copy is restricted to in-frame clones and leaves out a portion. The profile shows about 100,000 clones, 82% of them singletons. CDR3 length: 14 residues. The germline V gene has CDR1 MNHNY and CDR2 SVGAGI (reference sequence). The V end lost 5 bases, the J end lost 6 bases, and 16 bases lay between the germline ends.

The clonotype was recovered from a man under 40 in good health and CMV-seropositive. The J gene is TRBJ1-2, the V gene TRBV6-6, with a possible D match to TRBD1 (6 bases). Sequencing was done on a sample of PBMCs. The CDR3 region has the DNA TGTGCCAGCAGTAATGTGGGGGGGGCCGATGGCTACACCTTC. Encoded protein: CASSNVGGADGYTF.